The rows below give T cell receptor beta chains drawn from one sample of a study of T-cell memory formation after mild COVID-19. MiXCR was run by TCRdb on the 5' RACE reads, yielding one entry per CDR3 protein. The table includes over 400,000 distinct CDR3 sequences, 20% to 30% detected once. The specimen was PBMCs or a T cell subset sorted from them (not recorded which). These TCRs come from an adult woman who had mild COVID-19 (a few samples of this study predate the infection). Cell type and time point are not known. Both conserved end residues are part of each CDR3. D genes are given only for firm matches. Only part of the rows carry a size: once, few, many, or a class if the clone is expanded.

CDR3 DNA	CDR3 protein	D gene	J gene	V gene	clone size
TGTGCCAGCAGTGTCGGCAAGAGCTCCTACAATGAGCAGTTCTTC	CASSVGKSSYNEQFF	NA	TRBJ2-1	TRBV6-1	few
TGCGCCAGCAGCCAAGCGACGACACGGAGCTCTGGAAACACCATATATTTT	CASSQATTRSSGNTIYF	NA	TRBJ1-3	TRBV4-1	NA
TGTGCCACCAGTGATTTTGGACTCAGCACAGATACGCAGTATTTT	CATSDFGLSTDTQYF	NA	TRBJ2-3	TRBV24-1	NA
TGCGCCAGCAGTAGTTCAGGGACAGGGGACACTGAAGCTTTCTTT	CASSSSGTGDTEAFF	TRBD1	TRBJ1-1	TRBV5-1	NA
TGCAGCGTTGTAACCGGGACTAGCTTCGAGACCCAGTACTTC	CSVVTGTSFETQYF	TRBD2	TRBJ2-5	TRBV29-1	NA
TGCGCCAGCAGCTTCTCGACAGGGAACGCTGAAGCTTTCTTT	CASSFSTGNAEAFF	TRBD1	TRBJ1-1	TRBV5-1	NA
TGTGCCAGCAGCTTAAACAGGGACCAAGCTTTCTTT	CASSLNRDQAFF	NA	TRBJ1-1	TRBV7-2	few
TGTGCCTGGGGGAGACGAAATGAGCAGTTCTTC	CAWGRRNEQFF	NA	TRBJ2-1	TRBV30	once
TGTGCCAGCAGTTTAGGTTTGGGGAACTCCTACGAGCAGTACTTC	CASSLGLGNSYEQYF	NA	TRBJ2-7	TRBV12-3/TRBV12-4	few
TGCGCCAGCAGCCGGTTTAGCACAGATACGCAGTATTTT	CASSRFSTDTQYF	NA	TRBJ2-3	TRBV4-1	NA
TGTGCCAGCAGCCAAGTACCCCCCAGGGAGGCGGATACGCAGTATTTT	CASSQVPPREADTQYF	NA	TRBJ2-3	TRBV4-2	few
TGCGCCAGCAGCTTCTTCACAGGGGAAGAGACCCAGTACTTC	CASSFFTGEETQYF	TRBD1	TRBJ2-5	TRBV5-1	NA
TGTGCCAGCAGCTTAAGCGGGAGGGAAAGAATCTTC	CASSLSGRERIF	TRBD2	TRBJ2-1	TRBV7-2	many
TGTGCCACCAGTTTTACAAGCACAGATACGCAGTATTTT	CATSFTSTDTQYF	NA	TRBJ2-3	TRBV7-2	few
TGTGCCAGCAGCCAAGGACGGTATGAAGCTTTCTTT	CASSQGRYEAFF	NA	TRBJ1-1	TRBV7-2	NA
TGTGCCAGCTCACCGAAACAGGGTGTGAATCAGCCCCAGCATTTT	CASSPKQGVNQPQHF	NA	TRBJ1-5	TRBV18	NA
TGTGCCAGCAGCTTAGGCCGACAAGGGTGGGACGGCTACACCTTC	CASSLGRQGWDGYTF	NA	TRBJ1-2	TRBV7-2	NA
TGTGCCAGCAGTTACAAACAGACCCAGTACTTC	CASSYKQTQYF	NA	TRBJ2-5	TRBV6-5	NA
TGTGCCAGCAGTGAACGGTGGGGGTCTCAGCCCCAGCATTTT	CASSERWGSQPQHF	NA	TRBJ1-5	TRBV6-1	NA
TGTGCCATCAGCGGCACAGGGACCTACAATGAGCAGTTCTTC	CAISGTGTYNEQFF	NA	TRBJ2-1	TRBV10-3	NA
TGTGCCACCAGTGATTCTCGGCAGGGGAGAGATACGCAGTATTTT	CATSDSRQGRDTQYF	NA	TRBJ2-3	TRBV24-1	NA
TGTGCCAGCAGTATCCAGGGTTGGAGTGGCTACACCTTC	CASSIQGWSGYTF	NA	TRBJ1-2	TRBV12-3/TRBV12-4	few
TGTGCCAGCAGTAGGACTAGCAGAACGGGAGAGACCCAGTACTTC	CASSRTSRTGETQYF	TRBD2	TRBJ2-5	TRBV2	NA
TGTGCCAGCTCGATCAGGGATGTCTATGGCTACACCTTC	CASSIRDVYGYTF	NA	TRBJ1-2	TRBV6-2/TRBV6-3	NA
TGTGCCAGCAGTGGGACAGGGGCCGGGAGGGAGACCCAGTACTTC	CASSGTGAGRETQYF	TRBD1	TRBJ2-5	TRBV6-5	NA
TGTGCCACCAGGGACAGGAGACACACCGGGGAGCTGTTTTTT	CATRDRRHTGELFF	TRBD1	TRBJ2-2	TRBV15	NA
TGTGCCAGCAGTTACTCCGGGACTCGGCGCAATGAGCAGTTCTTC	CASSYSGTRRNEQFF	NA	TRBJ2-1	TRBV6-5	few
TGTGCCAGCAGTGATCCGAGGACAGGGCAGGGCTATGGCTACACCTTC	CASSDPRTGQGYGYTF	TRBD1	TRBJ1-2	TRBV25-1	NA
TGTGCCAGCTCACCTACTGGGGGCGCCTCCTACGAGCAGTACTTC	CASSPTGGASYEQYF	NA	TRBJ2-7	TRBV18	few
TGCAGCGCGTTGAGTCCAGGACGAACCGGGGAGCTGTTTTTT	CSALSPGRTGELFF	NA	TRBJ2-2	TRBV29-1	NA
TGTGCCAGCAGTAACCGGGAGAGCGACGAGCAGTACTTC	CASSNRESDEQYF	NA	TRBJ2-7	TRBV25-1	NA
TGTGCCAGCAGTGAAGCCGAGCAGGGGAACTACGAGCAGTACTTC	CASSEAEQGNYEQYF	NA	TRBJ2-7	TRBV6-1	once
TGTGCCAGTAGTCTTTCCAACGGGGCTCTGGGGGGCTACACCTTC	CASSLSNGALGGYTF	NA	TRBJ1-2	TRBV19	few
TGTGCCAGCAGCCTGAGTGGGTCTAGCGGGAGTATGTCCTACAATGAGCAGTTCTTC	CASSLSGSSGSMSYNEQFF	TRBD2	TRBJ2-1	TRBV11-3	few
TGTGCCAGCAGCCCTCCCATAGCGGGGAATGAGCAGTTCTTC	CASSPPIAGNEQFF	TRBD2	TRBJ2-1	TRBV6-2/TRBV6-3	NA
TGCGCCAGCAGCCGCTCCGTAGGAGGGAGAGGGGTCAATGAGCAGTTCTTC	CASSRSVGGRGVNEQFF	NA	TRBJ2-1	TRBV4-3	few
TGTGCCAGCAGCCCCGCCTTTGGATACGACACCGGGGAGCTGTTTTTT	CASSPAFGYDTGELFF	NA	TRBJ2-2	TRBV7-2	few
TGTGCCAGCAGACTGACAGGGTGGGGCACAGATACGCAGTATTTT	CASRLTGWGTDTQYF	TRBD1	TRBJ2-3	TRBV12-3/TRBV12-4	NA
TGTGCCAGCAGTTCGTTGACAGGGGGCGATCAGCCCCAGCATTTT	CASSSLTGGDQPQHF	TRBD1	TRBJ1-5	TRBV12-3/TRBV12-4	NA
TGTGCCAGCAGTGACACGGGCGGTCGTTTACCCCAGCATTTT	CASSDTGGRLPQHF	NA	TRBJ1-5	TRBV2	NA
TGTGCCAGCAGCCAGCCCGGGGAGCTGTTTTTT	CASSQPGELFF	NA	TRBJ2-2	TRBV2	NA
TGTGCCAGCAGCCAAGACTTACTATCGGGTGGCTACACCTTC	CASSQDLLSGGYTF	NA	TRBJ1-2	TRBV16	NA
TGTGCCAGCAGTTTGACTGGGACTAGCGCCCCCAAAGATACGCAGTATTTT	CASSLTGTSAPKDTQYF	TRBD2	TRBJ2-3	TRBV12-3/TRBV12-4	NA
TGTGCCACCAGCTTCCCCGTGGCGGCGGGAAATGAGCAGTTCTTC	CATSFPVAAGNEQFF	NA	TRBJ2-1	TRBV15	few
TGTGCCAGCAGCTCGGGACAGGCCTTGAGAGAACCCCAGCATTTT	CASSSGQALREPQHF	TRBD1	TRBJ1-5	TRBV7-9	NA
TGTGCCAGCAGCTTTCTAGGCGACGTCAGGTTAGATACGCAGTATTTT	CASSFLGDVRLDTQYF	NA	TRBJ2-3	TRBV11-2	NA
TGTGCCAGCAGGGGACTAGCGGGAATGCAAGAGACCCAGTACTTC	CASRGLAGMQETQYF	TRBD2	TRBJ2-5	TRBV11-2	few
TGTGCCAGCAGCTGGGGGTTTAGCGGGGGCTACAATGAGCAGTTCTTC	CASSWGFSGGYNEQFF	TRBD2	TRBJ2-1	TRBV7-9	few
TGTGCCAGCTCACCACGTTCACGAGCTAGCTCCTACAATGAGCAGTTCTTC	CASSPRSRASSYNEQFF	NA	TRBJ2-1	TRBV18	NA
TGTGCCAGCAGCGTTGGGGGTTGGGAGACCCAGTACTTC	CASSVGGWETQYF	NA	TRBJ2-5	TRBV7-9	NA
TGTGCCAGCAGCTTACCCTCCTTTACAGATTCTGGAAACACCATATATTTT	CASSLPSFTDSGNTIYF	NA	TRBJ1-3	TRBV7-6	NA
TGCAGCGTTTTTCAAGAGACCCAGTACTTC	CSVFQETQYF	NA	TRBJ2-5	TRBV29-1	NA
TGTGCCAGTAGTATCCAGGGGGCCAAAAACATTCAGTACTTC	CASSIQGAKNIQYF	NA	TRBJ2-4	TRBV19	few
TGTGCCAGTAGTGATGCAAGGGGGCAAGAGACCCAGTACTTC	CASSDARGQETQYF	NA	TRBJ2-5	TRBV19	few
TGTGCCAGCAGTTTACCAGGAGAGACCCAGTACTTC	CASSLPGETQYF	NA	TRBJ2-5	TRBV12-3/TRBV12-4	NA
TGTGCCAGCGGGAACCCTAACAGGGACGGCTACACCTTC	CASGNPNRDGYTF	NA	TRBJ1-2	TRBV7-2	few
TGCGCCAGCAGTCTGGGGGGACTAGCGGGGGGCCGGGTCACTCGCAATGAGCAGTTCTTC	CASSLGGLAGGRVTRNEQFF	TRBD2	TRBJ2-1	TRBV5-1	few
TGTGCCAGCAGCGTGGGTCACTACAATGAGCAGTTCTTC	CASSVGHYNEQFF	NA	TRBJ2-1	TRBV9	many